This T cell receptor beta chain emerged from a study of blood T cells in healthy people across ages. Study-wide points: Long-lived donors had more naive CD4+ cells and higher diversity than aged donors.

Germline lookup yields CDR1 MGHRA and CDR2 YSYEKL. The CDR3 sequence is 13 residues long. Trimming removed 7 bases at V and 6 bases at J, with 13 bases between. A J-beta primer mix and a sample-barcoded 5' primer were used in a second PCR of about 7 to 12 cycles. MiXCR, run by TCRdb on the 5' RACE reads, gives a single entry per CDR3 protein. This table holds approximately 1.5 million distinct CDR3 sequences, less than 45% found once. Samples each yielded at least 5 micrograms of total RNA. This clonotype has just a few counts. Its matching antigen is unknown. The source material was blood. The rearrangement uses TRBV4-1 and TRBJ1-5, with unresolved D. This clonotype was sampled from a woman aged 18-35 years in good health. CDR3 in amino acids: CASTPGVGQPQHF. The CDR3, as DNA: TGCGCCAGCACGCCGGGAGTGGGTCAGCCCCAGCATTTT.